This T cell receptor (beta chain) originates from a study of cytomegalovirus exposure and HLA in healthy donors. Donors came from a validation cohort of some 110 subjects, distinct from the first 666-subject cohort. This CDR3 comprises 13 residues. Germline loops: CDR1 SGHTA, CDR2 FQGNSA. Trimming took 6 bases from V and 2 from J; bases not matched to a gene: 2. Using immunoSEQ multiplex PCR, the repertoire was profiled, and TCRdb retains in-frame clones only, with some absent. Of some 45,000 clones listed, 90% to 95% were seen once; the top ten hold 5.6%. The study, taken as a whole, reports: The TCR clusters that emerged in the first cohort tended, a later analysis found, to co-occur in the roughly 110 validation repertoires. The study put 150 to 200 TCR beta chains on its list as cytomegalovirus-associated. Rarity held for most TCR sequences, but there were some public TCRs that occurred in many donors.

Worth noting for this clone: Its target is not known.

The sequence derives from a man between 18 and 29 years old in good health and CMV-seronegative. Sequenced material: PBMCs. V usage is TRBV7-2 and J usage is TRBJ2-5; 8 nucleotides match TRBD1. The CDR3 loop reads CASRRQGQETQYF. CDR3 nucleotides: TGTGCCAGCAGACGACAGGGGCAAGAGACCCAGTACTTC. The entire variable domain, with the rest obtained from reference TRBV7-2 and TRBJ2-5, is as follows: GAGVSQSPSNKVTEKGKDVELRCDPISGHTALYWYRQSLGQGLEFLIYFQGNSAPDKSGLPSDRFSAERTGGSVSTLTIQRTQQEDSAVYLCASRRQGQETQYFGPGTRLLVL.